This TCR beta chain was profiled in a study of CD8 T cells in ankylosing spondylitis. Whole-study results and caveats: There was reportedly significant enrichment of clones that were disease-linked in matched ankylosing spondylitis synovial fluid. Seemingly characteristic of ankylosing spondylitis blood was a TCR beta motif consisting of under 10 highly homologous variants.

TCR beta libraries were made by quantitative 5'-RACE with molecular barcodes. Each CDR3 protein is one row after TCRdb ran MiXCR on the 5' RACE reads. The sample consists of more than 400,000 distinct CDR3 sequences, roughly 5% of them appearing once. This clonotype came up many times. Its antigen remains unknown. Input material: blood, either unsorted or a sorted T cell fraction (not recorded which). This TCR came from a male donor with ankylosing spondylitis.

Written as DNA, the CDR3 is TGTGCCAGCAGCTTAGATATCTTCAACACTGAAGCTTTCTTT. It translates to CASSLDIFNTEAFF. This chain connects TRBV11-2 to TRBJ1-1; D uncertain. This CDR3 contains 14 residues. The germline gives CDR1 SGHAT, CDR2 FQNNGV. The V and J ends lost 0 bases and 2 bases respectively, with 7 bases between them.